This T cell receptor (beta chain) is from a study of cytomegalovirus exposure and HLA in healthy donors. Overall study findings and caveats: Most CMV-associated TCR beta chains were later found to appear HLA-restricted.

Trimming cost V 0 bases and J 5 bases; bases outside gene matches: 10. The V gene's germline CDR1 is SGHRS and CDR2 YFSETQ. The CDR3 has 17 residues. In regard to this clone: Antigen: not known.

PCR involved 60 Vbeta and 13 Jbeta primers. Libraries were prepared by immunoSEQ multiplex PCR; TCRdb keeps only in-frame clonotypes and omits some of them. The sample yields some 180,000 clones, more than 65% seen once. This chain connects TRBV5-1 to TRBJ2-1; 8 nucleotides agree with TRBD2. The receptor was derived from a woman aged 30 to 39 in good health and CMV-seropositive. The source material was PBMCs. CDR3 loop: CASSLDTSEAGDNEQFF. The CDR3 coding sequence is TGCGCCAGCAGCTTGGATACTAGCGAAGCGGGGGACAATGAGCAGTTCTTC.